These 24 T cell receptor beta chains originate from one sample sequenced in a study of cytomegalovirus exposure and HLA in healthy donors. TCRdb's copy holds only in-frame clones and misses some; the assay was immunoSEQ multiplex PCR. Among 110,000 to 150,000 clones, almost 90% were seen once, and the ten largest hold 7.5% to 10%. The sequenced material came from PBMCs. The receptors derive from a woman under 30 in good health and CMV-seropositive.

The chain combines TRBV5-1 with TRBJ2-5; 7 bases align to TRBD2. Unmatched junction bases numbered 14, after V lost 7 bases and J lost 5 bases. CDR3 size: 15 residues. CDR1 is SGHRS, CDR2 YFSETQ, per germline. CDR3 sequence: CASSSGVEAPETQYF. CDR3 in DNA: TGCGCCAGCTCCAGCGGGGTCGAAGCCCCCGAGACCCAGTACTTC.

The genes are TRBV9 and TRBJ1-4; no reliable D call. CDR1 is SGDLS and CDR2 is YYNGEE in the germline V gene. V lost 3 bases and J lost 7, with 13 bases in between. The CDR3 sequence is 14 residues long. The DNA of the CDR3 is TGTGCCAGCAGCGGGTCAGAGGATGGTGAAAAACTGTTTTTT. This translates into CASSGSEDGEKLFF.

The V and J genes are TRBV19 and TRBJ1-1; D perhaps matches TRBD1 (5 bases). The V gene's germline CDR1 is LNHDA and CDR2 SQIVND (reference sequence). The CDR3 length is 11 residues. V was trimmed by 5 bases and J by 11 bases, leaving 12 bases between them. The DNA of the CDR3 is TGTGCCAGTAGTCAAACAGGTCGGGCTTTCTTT. It is translated as CASSQTGRAFF.

This clone was detected ten times or more. The chain has TRBV18 and TRBJ1-1; possibly TRBD1 for D (5 bases). V was pared by 7 bases and J by 8 bases, with 20 bases between. CDR3 length: 14 residues. Germline V gene lookup returns CDR1 KGHSH and CDR2 LQKENI. The CDR3 bases are TGTGCCAGCTACAGAACCAATGGGGCGGAAGAAGCTTTCTTT. This codes for CASYRTNGAEEAFF.

This chain connects TRBV28 to TRBJ1-2; D unresolved. This CDR3 contains 14 residues. The germline V gene has CDR1 MDHEN and CDR2 SYDVKM. Trimming removed 3 bases at V and 5 bases at J, with 13 bases between. The CDR3 loop is CASSFTGMPYGYTF. Written as DNA, the CDR3 is TGTGCCAGCAGTTTTACGGGTATGCCGTATGGCTACACCTTC.

The V gene is TRBV7-9, the J gene TRBJ1-2, with D perhaps matching TRBD1 (6 bases). V was pared by 5 bases and J by 4 bases, with 11 bases between. The CDR3 loop spans 13 amino acids. Germline CDR1 reads SEHNR; CDR2 reads FQNEAQ (reference sequence). In nucleotides, the CDR3 is TGTGCCAGCAGCAGGGGGGGCGTCTATGGCTACACCTTC. Its protein is CASSRGGVYGYTF.

The V and J genes are TRBV27 and TRBJ2-5; 8 bases are shared with TRBD2. This CDR3 is 13 amino acids long. CDR1 MNHEY and CDR2 SMNVEV come from the germline V gene (reference sequence). V was clipped by 8 bases and J by 5 bases; unmatched bases: 7. The CDR3: CASRSSGGETQYF. The CDR3 DNA reads as TGTGCCAGCCGATCTTCGGGGGGGGAGACCCAGTACTTC.

V is TRBV19 and J is TRBJ2-3; 8 positions match TRBD2. Trimming cost V 7 bases and J 1 base; bases outside gene matches: 4. CDR3 length: 14 residues. CDR1 is LNHDA and CDR2 is SQIVND in the germline V gene (reference sequence). CDR3 bases: TGTGCCAGTATGACGCGGGAGGGCACAGATACGCAGTATTTT. It is translated as CASMTREGTDTQYF.

This clone appeared once. The chain has TRBV29-1 and TRBJ2-2; tentatively, D is TRBD1 (6 bases). Looked up from germline, CDR1 is SQVTM and CDR2 is ANQGSEA. V lost 3 bases, J lost 7 bases, and 12 bases lay in between. The length of the CDR3 is 13 residues. The CDR3 DNA reads as TGCAGCGTTGACCAGGGGTATGGCGGGGAGCTGTTTTTT. Protein sequence: CSVDQGYGGELFF.

J is TRBJ1-5 and V is TRBV6-1; D ambiguous. Trimming took 6 bases from V and 4 from J, leaving 16 bases between them. The CDR3 extends over 15 amino acids. Germline V gene sequence: CDR1 MNHNS, CDR2 SASEGT. CDR3 sequence reads: CASSSDYSRNQPQHF. CDR3 sequence (DNA): TGTGCCAGCAGCTCAGATTACAGTAGAAATCAGCCCCAGCATTTT.

This chain joins TRBV15 and TRBJ1-4; tentative D call: TRBD1 (6 bases). V was shortened by 2 bases and J by 3 bases, with 13 bases between the two germline ends. CDR1 LNHNV and CDR2 YYDKDF come from the germline V gene (reference sequence). The CDR3 is 16 residues long. CDR3 sequence: CATSRHQTGPNEKLFF. The DNA for the CDR3 is TGTGCCACCAGCAGACATCAGACAGGTCCTAATGAAAAACTGTTTTTT.

The rearrangement uses TRBV5-4 and TRBJ1-1, with D perhaps TRBD1 (5 bases). The CDR3 length is 14 residues. Germline lookup yields CDR1 SGHNT and CDR2 YYREEE (reference sequence). With 3 bases removed from V and 1 base from J, the gap between germline ends came to 10 bases. The CDR3 coding sequence is TGTGCCAGCAGCTCCAGGGCGACGAACACTGAAGCTTTCTTT. It yields the protein CASSSRATNTEAFF.

The chain couples TRBV4-3 to TRBJ1-4; unclear D gene. The CDR3 is 17 residues long. V was clipped by 0 bases and J by 5 bases, with 16 bases between them. Germline-derived CDR1 and CDR2 are LGHNA and YSLEER. The CDR3 nucleotides read TGCGCCAGCAGCCAAGATCTTGTTGGCGGGCCAAATGAAAAACTGTTTTTT. As protein: CASSQDLVGGPNEKLFF.

The V and J genes are TRBV6-1 and TRBJ1-5; 8 nucleotides align to TRBD1. V was pared by 5 bases and J by 5 bases, with 2 bases of the junction left unmatched. CDR3 length: 13 amino acids. Germline V gene lookup returns CDR1 MNHNS and CDR2 SASEGT. The DNA for the CDR3 is TGTGCCAGCAGTTCACAGGGGGATCAGCCCCAGCATTTT. It yields the protein CASSSQGDQPQHF.

This clone was seen once. The rearrangement uses TRBV2 and TRBJ1-5; the D gene is possibly TRBD1 (6 bases). CDR3 length: 14 amino acids. Germline-derived CDR1 and CDR2 are SNHLY and FYNNEI. Trimming took 3 bases from V and 4 from J, leaving 10 bases between them. CDR3 DNA sequence: TGTGCCAGCAGTGACTGGGACATAAATCAGCCCCAGCATTTT. Its translation: CASSDWDINQPQHF.

This clone has just one count. The chain combines TRBV19 with TRBJ1-1, with TRBD1 matching 7 bases. The CDR3 is made up of 12 amino acids. CDR1 is LNHDA, CDR2 SQIVND, per germline (reference sequence). The junction had 5 bases not matched to a gene; V was cut back by 6 bases and J by 7 bases. The CDR3 DNA sequence: TGTGCCAGTAGGCCGGGACAGAATGAAGCTTTCTTT. This translates into CASRPGQNEAFF.

The chain joins TRBV13 to TRBJ2-5, with 8 bases that match TRBD2. The CDR3 is 17 residues long. The V gene's germline CDR1 is PRHDT and CDR2 FYEKMQ (reference sequence). Germline trimming cut 0 bases from V and 1 base from J; bases unmatched to any gene: 7. Here the CDR3 reads CASSLGLGTSGQETQYF. In DNA form, the CDR3 reads TGTGCCAGCAGCTTAGGGTTGGGAACTAGCGGCCAAGAGACCCAGTACTTC.

The V gene is TRBV27, the J gene TRBJ1-5; 10 bases map to TRBD1. Germline V gene sequence: CDR1 MNHEY, CDR2 SMNVEV (reference sequence). With 11 bases clipped from V and 1 base from J, the junction kept 11 bases outside the gene matches. The length of the CDR3 is 16 residues. The CDR3 reads CASRDRGLVSNQPQHF. CDR3 nucleotide sequence: TGTGCCTCCCGGGACAGGGGCTTAGTAAGCAATCAGCCCCAGCATTTT.

This rearrangement joins TRBV7-8 to TRBJ2-6, with 14 nucleotides matching TRBD2. Trimming cost V 1 base and J 1 base; bases outside gene matches: 9. Per the germline V gene, CDR1 is SGHVS and CDR2 is FQNEAQ. This CDR3 has 21 amino acids. The CDR3 sequence is CASSLGRLAGGRRSGANVLTF. DNA for the CDR3: TGTGCCAGCAGCTTAGGGCGACTAGCGGGAGGGCGTAGGTCTGGGGCCAACGTCCTGACTTTC.

This clone was counted a few times. The rearrangement joins TRBV5-1 to TRBJ2-5, with a weak D call TRBD1 (5 bases). V shed 7 bases and J shed 2 bases, with 9 bases lying between them. The CDR3 totals 12 residues. The germline CDR1 and CDR2 sequences are SGHRS and YFSETQ. The chain's CDR3 is CASFRQQETQYF. For the CDR3, the DNA is TGCGCCAGCTTTCGACAGCAAGAGACCCAGTACTTC.

The V call is TRBV30, the J call TRBJ2-3, with 7 bases lining up with TRBD1. The CDR3 is made up of 18 amino acids. J lost 0 bases, V lost 8 bases, and 20 bases had no gene match. Germline V CDR1 and CDR2: GTSNPN, SVGIG (reference sequence). CDR3 sequence reads: CAGTLVQGRPASTDTQYF. DNA of the CDR3: TGTGCCGGGACGCTAGTACAGGGGCGACCCGCTAGCACAGATACGCAGTATTTT.

The genes are TRBV27 and TRBJ1-1; 7 nucleotides match TRBD1. V dropped 6 bases and J dropped 4; count of bases not matched to a gene: 5. The CDR3 is made up of 13 amino acids. Germline CDR1 MNHEY, CDR2 SMNVEV (reference sequence). CDR3 sequence reads: CASRYRGTTEAFF. As DNA, the CDR3 is TGTGCCAGCAGATACAGGGGAACCACTGAAGCTTTCTTT.

The CDR3 region is CASSYSGFEAFF. CDR3 nucleotides: TGTGCCAGCAGTTACTCCGGGTTTGAAGCTTTCTTT. The V gene is TRBV6-5, the J gene TRBJ1-1; D gene ambiguous. Germline V gene lookup returns CDR1 MNHEY and CDR2 SVGAGI. This CDR3 is built from 12 residues. The ends were cut back, 0 bases at V and 7 bases at J, with 6 bases in the middle.

The chain has TRBV7-2 and TRBJ2-7, with 12 bases identical to TRBD2. This CDR3 spans 17 amino acids. V lost 5 bases, J lost 4 bases, and 12 bases stayed unmatched. The germline CDR1 and CDR2 sequences are SGHTA and FQGNSA. The CDR3 reads CASSPRASGGALYEQYF. CDR3 coding DNA: TGTGCCAGCAGCCCCCGGGCTAGCGGGGGGGCCTTGTACGAGCAGTACTTC.